This T cell receptor (beta chain) was sequenced in a study of blood T cell repertoires in COVID-19. CDR3 length: 15 amino acids. With 5 bases clipped from V and 5 bases from J, the junction kept 10 bases outside the gene matches. CDR1 is LNHNV and CDR2 is YYDKDF in the germline V gene (reference sequence). Using immunoSEQ multiplex PCR, the repertoire was profiled, and TCRdb retains in-frame clones only, with some absent. The sample has about 270,000 clones; roughly 85% are singletons. At least ten counts were recorded for this clone. The chain is built from TRBV15 and TRBJ2-5, with 8 bases matching TRBD1. The sequence was obtained from a woman between 18 and 30 years old with acute or convalescent COVID-19. Material for sequencing was peripheral blood. CDR3 sequence: CATSAQGAGFETQYF. The DNA of the CDR3 is TGTGCCACCAGCGCCCAGGGGGCAGGGTTCGAGACCCAGTACTTC.